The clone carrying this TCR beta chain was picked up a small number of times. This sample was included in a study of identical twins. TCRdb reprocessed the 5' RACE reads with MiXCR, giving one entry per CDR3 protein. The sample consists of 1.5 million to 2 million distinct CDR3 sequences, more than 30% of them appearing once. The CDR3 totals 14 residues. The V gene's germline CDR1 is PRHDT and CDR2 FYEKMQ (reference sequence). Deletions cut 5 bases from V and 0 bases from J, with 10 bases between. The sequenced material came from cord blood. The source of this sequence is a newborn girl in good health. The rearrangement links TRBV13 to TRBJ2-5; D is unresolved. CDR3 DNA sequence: TGTGCCAGCAGCCGGCCGGGCCACCAAGAGACCCAGTACTTC. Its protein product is CASSRPGHQETQYF.